The 5 T cell receptor beta chains reported below all come from one sample, sequenced in a study of blood T cell repertoires in COVID-19. Libraries were prepared by immunoSEQ multiplex PCR; TCRdb keeps only in-frame clonotypes and omits some of them. The sample shows around 250,000 clones, around 83% of them seen only once. The sample comprised peripheral blood. The receptors stem from a man aged 35-49 years with active or convalescent COVID-19.

The V gene is TRBV27, the J gene TRBJ2-5; 7 nucleotides line up with TRBD2. In germline, CDR1 is MNHEY, CDR2 SMNVEV (reference sequence). V lost 3 bases, J lost 4 bases, and 11 bases stayed unmatched. This CDR3 spans 16 amino acids. CDR3 DNA: TGTGCCAGCAGTTTGAGGGTCGAGCGGGGTTTAGAGACCCAGTACTTC. This translates into CASSLRVERGLETQYF.

The V and J genes are TRBV19 and TRBJ1-6; D might be TRBD1 (5 bases). The germline V and J ends were trimmed by 4 bases and 10 bases, with 14 bases remaining between them. Germline lookup yields CDR1 LNHDA and CDR2 SQIVND (reference sequence). The CDR3 is 14 residues long. CDR3 in DNA: TGTGCCAGTAGTAAGTTCCAGGGAGGGTCACCCCTCCACTTT. Translating gives CASSKFQGGSPLHF.

The J gene is TRBJ1-5, the V gene TRBV4-3; a weak D match, TRBD1 (6 bases). The CDR3 covers 16 residues. Germline-derived CDR1 and CDR2 are LGHNA and YSLEER. With 0 bases removed from V and 6 bases from J, the gap between germline ends came to 15 bases. CDR3 residues: CASSQDPGGPSQPQHF. The CDR3, as DNA: TGCGCCAGCAGCCAAGATCCGGGGGGGCCGAGTCAGCCCCAGCATTTT.

The rearrangement uses TRBV5-1 and TRBJ1-2, with D perhaps TRBD1 (6 bases). Germline V CDR1 and CDR2: SGHRS, YFSETQ. The V and J ends lost 4 bases and 6 bases respectively, with 10 bases between them. The CDR3 sequence is 12 residues long. The CDR3 DNA is TGCGCCAGCAGCCGGGGGGCCAATGGCTACACCTTC. Translation: CASSRGANGYTF.

This clone was counted only a few times. The chain links TRBV6-8 to TRBJ1-5; TRBD1 matches at 10 bases. The germline V gene encodes CDR1 MNHGY and CDR2 SAAAGT. The J segment lost 6 bases and the V segment lost 10 bases, leaving 21 bases of the junction unmatched. This CDR3 comprises 18 residues. CDR3: CATSPIDRGRVVGQPQHF. The CDR3 nucleotides read TGTGCCACCTCACCAATCGACAGGGGGCGGGTCGTGGGTCAGCCCCAGCATTTT.